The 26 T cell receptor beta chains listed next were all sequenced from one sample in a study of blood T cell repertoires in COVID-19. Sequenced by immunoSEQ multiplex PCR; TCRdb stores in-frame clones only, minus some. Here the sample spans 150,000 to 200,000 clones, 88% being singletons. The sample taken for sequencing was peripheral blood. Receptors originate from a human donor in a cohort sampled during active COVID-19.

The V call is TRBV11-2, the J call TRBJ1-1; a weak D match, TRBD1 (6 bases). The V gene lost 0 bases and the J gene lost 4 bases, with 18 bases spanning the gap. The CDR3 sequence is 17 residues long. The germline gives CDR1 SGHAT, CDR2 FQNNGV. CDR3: CASSLDLGLGAGTEAFF. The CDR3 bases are TGTGCCAGCAGCTTAGACTTGGGATTGGGGGCTGGCACTGAAGCTTTCTTT.

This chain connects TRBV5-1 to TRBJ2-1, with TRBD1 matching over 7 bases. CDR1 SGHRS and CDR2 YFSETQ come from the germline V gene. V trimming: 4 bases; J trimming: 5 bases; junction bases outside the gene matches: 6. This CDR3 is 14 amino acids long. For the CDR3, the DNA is TGCGCCAGCAGCGTCAGACAGGGAAACAATGAGCAGTTCTTC. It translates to CASSVRQGNNEQFF.

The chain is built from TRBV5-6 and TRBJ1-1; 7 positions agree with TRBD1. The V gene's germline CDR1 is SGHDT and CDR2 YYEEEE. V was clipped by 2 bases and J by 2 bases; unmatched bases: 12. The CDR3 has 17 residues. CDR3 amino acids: CASSLIRQGNLNTEAFF. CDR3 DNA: TGTGCCAGCAGCTTAATTCGACAGGGTAACTTAAACACTGAAGCTTTCTTT.

CDR3 residues: CASSRGLDTGELFF. The CDR3 DNA follows: TGTGCCAGCTCTCGTGGACTTGACACCGGGGAGCTGTTTTTT. The chain is built from TRBV18 and TRBJ2-2; tentatively, D is TRBD2 (5 bases). The germline gives CDR1 KGHSH, CDR2 LQKENI. The CDR3 is made up of 14 amino acids. V lost 6 bases and J lost 3, with 11 bases in between.

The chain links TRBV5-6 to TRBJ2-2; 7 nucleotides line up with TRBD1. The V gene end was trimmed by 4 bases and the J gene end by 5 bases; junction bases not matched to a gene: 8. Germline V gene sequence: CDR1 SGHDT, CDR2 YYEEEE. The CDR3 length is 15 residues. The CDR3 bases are TGTGCCAGCAGCCGACAGGGCGGATGGACCGGGGAGCTGTTTTTT. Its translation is CASSRQGGWTGELFF.

CDR3 in DNA: TGTGCCAGCAGCTTAGATCCCCGGTATGAGCAGTTCTTC. It specifies CASSLDPRYEQFF. V and J are TRBV7-6 and TRBJ2-1; D is uncertain. From germline, CDR1 is SGHVS and CDR2 FNYEAQ. The CDR3 is made up of 13 amino acids. Trimming left V 1 base short and J 8 bases short, with 9 bases between.

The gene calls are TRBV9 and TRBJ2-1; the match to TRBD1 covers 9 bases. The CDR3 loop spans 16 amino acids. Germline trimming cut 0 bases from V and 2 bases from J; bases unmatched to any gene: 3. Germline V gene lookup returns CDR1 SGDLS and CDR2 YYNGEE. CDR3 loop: CASSVGQGGTYNEQFF. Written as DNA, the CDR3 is TGTGCCAGCAGCGTAGGACAGGGGGGAACCTACAATGAGCAGTTCTTC.

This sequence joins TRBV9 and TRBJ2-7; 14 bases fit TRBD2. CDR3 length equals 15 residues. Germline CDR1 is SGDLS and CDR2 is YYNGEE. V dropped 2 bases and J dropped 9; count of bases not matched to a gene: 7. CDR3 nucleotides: TGTGCCAGCAGCGTCGGGACTAGCGGGGGTCCGTGGCAGTACTTC. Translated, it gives CASSVGTSGGPWQYF.

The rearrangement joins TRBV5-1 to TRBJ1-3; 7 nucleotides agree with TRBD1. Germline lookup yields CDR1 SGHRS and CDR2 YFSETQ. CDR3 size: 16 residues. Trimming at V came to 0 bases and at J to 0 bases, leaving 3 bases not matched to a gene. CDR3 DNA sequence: TGCGCCAGCAGCTTGGACAGGGGCTACTCTGGAAACACCATATATTTT. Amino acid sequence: CASSLDRGYSGNTIYF.

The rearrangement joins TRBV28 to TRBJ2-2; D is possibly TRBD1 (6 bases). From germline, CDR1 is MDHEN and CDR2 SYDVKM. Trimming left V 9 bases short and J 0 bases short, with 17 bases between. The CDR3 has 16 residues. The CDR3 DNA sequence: TGTGCCAGTTACGCACTCAGGGGAACGAACACCGGGGAGCTGTTTTTT. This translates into CASYALRGTNTGELFF.

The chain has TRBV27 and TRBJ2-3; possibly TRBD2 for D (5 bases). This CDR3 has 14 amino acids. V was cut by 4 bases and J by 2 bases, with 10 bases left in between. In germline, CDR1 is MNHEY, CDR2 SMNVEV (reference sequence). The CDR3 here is CASSSGLYTDTQYF. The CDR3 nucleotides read TGTGCCAGCAGTTCCGGACTCTACACAGATACGCAGTATTTT.

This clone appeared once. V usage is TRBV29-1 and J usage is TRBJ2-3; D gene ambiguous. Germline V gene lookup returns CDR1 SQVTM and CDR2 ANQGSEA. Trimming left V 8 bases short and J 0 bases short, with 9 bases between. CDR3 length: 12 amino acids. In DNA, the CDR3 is TGCAGCCAAACTACTAGCACAGATACGCAGTATTTT. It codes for CSQTTSTDTQYF.

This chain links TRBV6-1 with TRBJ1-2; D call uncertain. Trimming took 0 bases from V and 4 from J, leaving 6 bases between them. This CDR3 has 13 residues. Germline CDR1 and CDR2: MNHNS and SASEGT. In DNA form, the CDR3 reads TGTGCCAGCAGTGAAGCCACTAGCTATGGCTACACCTTC. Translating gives CASSEATSYGYTF.

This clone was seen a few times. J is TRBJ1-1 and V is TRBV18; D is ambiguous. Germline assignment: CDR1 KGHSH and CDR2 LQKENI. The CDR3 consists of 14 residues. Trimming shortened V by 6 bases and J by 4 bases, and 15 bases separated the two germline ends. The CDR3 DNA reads TGTGCCAGCTCGCATTCAGGCATGGGCACTGAAGCTTTCTTT. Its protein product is CASSHSGMGTEAFF.

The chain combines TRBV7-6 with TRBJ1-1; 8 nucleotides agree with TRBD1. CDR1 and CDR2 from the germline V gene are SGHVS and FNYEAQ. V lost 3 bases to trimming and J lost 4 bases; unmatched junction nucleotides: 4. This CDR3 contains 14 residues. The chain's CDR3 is CASSFQGAGTEAFF. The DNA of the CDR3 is TGTGCCAGCAGCTTCCAGGGGGCGGGCACTGAAGCTTTCTTT.

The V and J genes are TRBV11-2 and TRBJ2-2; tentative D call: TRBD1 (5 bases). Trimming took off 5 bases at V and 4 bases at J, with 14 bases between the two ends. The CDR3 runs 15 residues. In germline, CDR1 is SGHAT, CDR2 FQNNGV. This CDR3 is CASSPRASGTGELFF. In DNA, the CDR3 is TGTGCCAGCAGCCCCAGGGCTTCGGGCACCGGGGAGCTGTTTTTT.

CDR3 in DNA: TGTGCCATCAGTGAGCCTAGTGGCACAGATACGCAGTATTTT. Translation gives CAISEPSGTDTQYF. The chain has TRBV10-3 and TRBJ2-3; D remains unclear. The CDR3 totals 14 residues. Germline CDR1 ENHRY, CDR2 SYGVKD. V lost 2 bases and J lost 1, with 7 bases in between.

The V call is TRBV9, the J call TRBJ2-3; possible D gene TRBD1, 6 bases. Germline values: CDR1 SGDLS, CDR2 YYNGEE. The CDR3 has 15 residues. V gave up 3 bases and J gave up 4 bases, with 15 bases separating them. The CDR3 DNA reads TGTGCCAGCAGCGGGAGGCAGGGGTGGCCAGATACGCAGTATTTT. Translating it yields CASSGRQGWPDTQYF. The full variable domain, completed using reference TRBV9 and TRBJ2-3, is DSGVTQTPKHLITATGQRVTLRCSPRSGDLSVYWYQQSLDQGLQFLIQYYNGEERAKGNILERFSAQQFPDLHSELNLSSLELGDSALYFCASSGRQGWPDTQYFGPGTRLTVL.

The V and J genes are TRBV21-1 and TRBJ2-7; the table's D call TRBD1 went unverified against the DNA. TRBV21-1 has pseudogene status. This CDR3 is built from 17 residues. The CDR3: CASSRSRTGGESYEQYF. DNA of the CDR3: TGTGCCAGCAGCAGATCGCGCACAGGGGGCGAATCCTACGAGCAGTACTTC.

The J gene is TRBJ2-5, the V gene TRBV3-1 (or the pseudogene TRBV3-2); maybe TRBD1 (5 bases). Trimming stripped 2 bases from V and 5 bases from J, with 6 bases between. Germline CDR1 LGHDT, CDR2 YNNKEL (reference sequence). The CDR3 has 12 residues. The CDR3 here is CASSQKGETQYF. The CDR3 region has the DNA TGTGCCAGCAGCCAAAAGGGGGAGACCCAGTACTTC.

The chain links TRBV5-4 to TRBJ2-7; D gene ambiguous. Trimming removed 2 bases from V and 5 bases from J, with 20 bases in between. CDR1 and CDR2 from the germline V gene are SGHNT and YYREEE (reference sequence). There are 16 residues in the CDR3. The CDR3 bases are TGTGCCAGCAGCTTCCTTCCGGGTTCTCCTCCTAACGAGCAGTACTTC. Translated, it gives CASSFLPGSPPNEQYF. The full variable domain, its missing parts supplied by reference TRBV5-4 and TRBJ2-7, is ETGVTQSPTHLIKTRGQQVTLRCSSQSGHNTVSWYQQALGQGPQFIFQYYREEENGRGNFPPRFSGLQFPNYSSELNVNALELDDSALYLCASSFLPGSPPNEQYFGPGTRLTVT.

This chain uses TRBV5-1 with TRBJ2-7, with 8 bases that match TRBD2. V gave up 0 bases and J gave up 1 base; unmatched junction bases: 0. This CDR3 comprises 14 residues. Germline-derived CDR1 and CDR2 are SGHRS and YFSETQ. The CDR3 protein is CASSLGGRSYEQYF. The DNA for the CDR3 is TGCGCCAGCAGCTTGGGCGGGAGGTCCTACGAGCAGTACTTC.

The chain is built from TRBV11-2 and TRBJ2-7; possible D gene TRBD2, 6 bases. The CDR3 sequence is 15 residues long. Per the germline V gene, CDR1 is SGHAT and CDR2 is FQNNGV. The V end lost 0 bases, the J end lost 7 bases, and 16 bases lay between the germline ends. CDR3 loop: CASSLERTSSWEQYF. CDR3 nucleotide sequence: TGTGCCAGCAGCTTAGAGCGTACTAGCTCCTGGGAGCAGTACTTC.

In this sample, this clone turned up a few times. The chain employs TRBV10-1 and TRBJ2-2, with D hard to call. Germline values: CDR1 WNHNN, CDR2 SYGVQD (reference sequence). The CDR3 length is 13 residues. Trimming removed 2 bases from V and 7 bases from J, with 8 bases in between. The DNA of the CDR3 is TGCGCCAGCAGTGAGGTCTTTTTCGGGGAGCTGTTTTTT. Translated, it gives CASSEVFFGELFF.

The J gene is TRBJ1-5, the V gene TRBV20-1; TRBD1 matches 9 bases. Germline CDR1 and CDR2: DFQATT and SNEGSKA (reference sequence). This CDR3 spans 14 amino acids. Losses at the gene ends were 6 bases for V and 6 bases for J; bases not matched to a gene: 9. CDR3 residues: CSASYGTGLQPQHF. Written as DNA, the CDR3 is TGCAGTGCCAGTTATGGGACAGGGCTTCAGCCCCAGCATTTT.

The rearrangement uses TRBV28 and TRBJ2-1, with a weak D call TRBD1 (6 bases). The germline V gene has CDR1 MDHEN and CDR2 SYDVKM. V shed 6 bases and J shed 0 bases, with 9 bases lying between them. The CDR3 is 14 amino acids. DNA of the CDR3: TGTGCCAGCAGCCAGACAGGCTCCTACAATGAGCAGTTCTTC. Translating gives CASSQTGSYNEQFF.